What follows are 21 T cell receptor beta chains derived from one specimen sequenced in a study of CD8+ T cells in alopecia areata. Treatment denoted: oral pan-JAK inhibitor, 5-10 mg twice daily. Following RNA extraction, reverse transcription yielded cDNA that acted as the sequencing template. The protocol was immunoSEQ multiplex PCR, while the TCRdb copy is restricted to in-frame clones and leaves out a portion. The sample lists 150,000 to 200,000 clones, 58% occurring once. The source material was CD4+ T cells sorted from blood, sampled between weeks 55 and 65, from a patient treated with tofacitinib. The receptors stem from a human donor with alopecia areata.

This clone turned up a few times. CDR3 DNA: TGTGCCTGGACCGTAGACAGGGGCACTGAAGCTTTCTTT. Protein sequence: CAWTVDRGTEAFF. This chain uses TRBV30 with TRBJ1-1; 8 nucleotides match TRBD1. J was trimmed by 4 bases and V by 4 bases; bases with no gene match: 5. The CDR3 covers 13 residues. The germline gives CDR1 GTSNPN, CDR2 SVGIG (reference sequence).

The chain is built from TRBV2 and TRBJ2-7; D unclear. V lost 8 bases and J 6 bases, leaving 14 bases between the germline ends. The CDR3 covers 12 residues. Germline loops: CDR1 SNHLY, CDR2 FYNNEI. The CDR3 region has the DNA TGTGCCAGCTCTACCCGTAATAGCGAGCAGTACTTC. Encoded protein: CASSTRNSEQYF.

The chain links TRBV5-6 to TRBJ1-2; D uncertain. Germline assignment: CDR1 SGHDT and CDR2 YYEEEE. Trimming stripped 2 bases from V and 0 bases from J, with 8 bases between. This CDR3 is 14 amino acids long. The DNA of the CDR3 is TGTGCCAGCAGCTTTATCGGAGCTAACTATGGCTACACCTTC. This codes for CASSFIGANYGYTF.

This rearrangement joins TRBV6-6 to TRBJ1-5; the match to TRBD1 covers 10 bases. The J segment lost 6 bases and the V segment lost 2 bases, leaving 7 bases of the junction unmatched. Germline V lookup: CDR1 MNHNY, CDR2 SVGAGI (reference sequence). The CDR3 spans 16 residues. The CDR3 DNA follows: TGTGCCAGCAGTTACACGACAGGGGGCCTTCTTCAGCCCCAGCATTTT. It encodes CASSYTTGGLLQPQHF.

This chain joins TRBV30 and TRBJ1-2, with TRBD1 matching over 7 bases. The germline V gene has CDR1 GTSNPN and CDR2 SVGIG (reference sequence). With 4 bases clipped from V and 8 bases from J, the junction kept 7 bases outside the gene matches. This CDR3 spans 12 amino acids. CDR3 residues: CAWTVRGQGYTF. The CDR3 coding sequence is TGTGCCTGGACGGTTAGGGGGCAAGGCTACACCTTC.

The chain combines TRBV27 with TRBJ2-3, with 7 bases that match TRBD2. The V gene end was trimmed by 5 bases and the J gene end by 1 base; junction bases not matched to a gene: 3. CDR1 and CDR2 from the germline V gene are MNHEY and SMNVEV (reference sequence). There are 14 residues in the CDR3. CDR3 DNA sequence: TGTGCCAGCAGTGCGGGGGTGGGCACAGATACGCAGTATTTT. The encoded protein is CASSAGVGTDTQYF.

This chain links TRBV23-1 with TRBJ2-5, with a tentative D call TRBD2 (5 bases). Being an ORF, TRBV23-1 has a function that is uncertain. Between the trimmed V and J ends, which lost 3 bases and 9 bases, there was a span of 14 bases. The CDR3 spans 13 residues. The CDR3 DNA reads as TGCGCCAGCAGTCACAACCTACCGAGGGCCCAGTACTTC. Residues: CASSHNLPRAQYF.

The chain is built from TRBV4-1 and TRBJ2-7; 9 positions match TRBD1. Germline V gene sequence: CDR1 MGHRA, CDR2 YSYEKL. J was trimmed by 0 bases and V by 2 bases; bases with no gene match: 5. CDR3 length: 16 amino acids. The CDR3 DNA reads as TGCGCCAGCAGCCAACCCGGACAGGGGCCCTCCTACGAGCAGTACTTC. It yields the protein CASSQPGQGPSYEQYF.

The chain is built from TRBV19 and TRBJ2-7; D is tentatively TRBD1 or TRBD2 (6 bases each). The CDR3 extends over 14 amino acids. V lost 3 bases to trimming and J lost 6 bases, with 15 bases between them. Per germline, CDR1 LNHDA and CDR2 SQIVND (reference sequence). This CDR3 reads CASSISTGGSEQYF. CDR3 sequence (DNA): TGTGCCAGTAGTATCTCGACAGGAGGGTCCGAGCAGTACTTC. The variable domain in full, with the rest retrieved from reference TRBV19 and TRBJ2-7, is DGGITQSPKYLFRKEGQNVTLSCEQNLNHDAMYWYRQDPGQGLRLIYYSQIVNDFQKGDIAEGYSVSREKKESFPLTVTSAQKNPTAFYLCASSISTGGSEQYFGPGTRLTVT.

The rearrangement joins TRBV9 to TRBJ2-7; D ambiguous. Germline CDR1 reads SGDLS; CDR2 reads YYNGEE. The CDR3 contains 15 residues. With 0 bases removed from V and 2 bases from J, the gap between germline ends came to 12 bases. CDR3 DNA: TGTGCCAGCAGCGTAGACTCTAACCCACCCTACGAGCAGTACTTC. Its protein is CASSVDSNPPYEQYF.

In its sample, this clone was seen once. The V call is TRBV11-2, the J call TRBJ2-1, with unresolved D. In germline, CDR1 is SGHAT, CDR2 FQNNGV. CDR3 length: 12 residues. V lost 1 base to trimming and J lost 10 bases, with 8 bases between them. This chain's CDR3 is CASSLGVSEQFF. The CDR3 DNA is TGTGCCAGCAGCTTAGGGGTCTCGGAGCAGTTCTTC.

V and J are TRBV5-1 and TRBJ2-7; a possible D gene is TRBD1 (5 bases). Trimming left V 0 bases short and J 7 bases short, with 11 bases between. The germline CDR1 and CDR2 sequences are SGHRS and YFSETQ. The CDR3 has 13 residues. The CDR3, as DNA: TGCGCCAGCAGCTTGGACGGCAGGGATGAGCAGTACTTC. Its translation: CASSLDGRDEQYF.

The gene calls are TRBV5-4 and TRBJ1-5, with 7 bases fitting TRBD1. Germline CDR1 reads SGHNT; CDR2 reads YYREEE (reference sequence). The CDR3 totals 14 residues. V lost 0 bases, J lost 9 bases, and 6 bases stayed unmatched. In DNA form, the CDR3 reads TGTGCCAGCAGCTTGGACAGGGGCGGTGGGCCCCAGCATTTT. The encoded protein is CASSLDRGGGPQHF.

This rearrangement joins TRBV29-1 to TRBJ1-2, with TRBD1 matching 7 bases. Germline V gene sequence: CDR1 SQVTM, CDR2 ANQGSEA. The J segment lost 7 bases and the V segment lost 4 bases, leaving 6 bases of the junction unmatched. This CDR3 is 12 amino acids long. The CDR3 here is CSVVGTVIGYTF. As DNA, the CDR3 is TGCAGCGTTGTAGGGACAGTTATTGGCTACACCTTC.

The rearrangement joins TRBV30 to TRBJ2-4, with D maybe TRBD1 (6 bases). The ends were cut back, 3 bases at V and 3 bases at J, with 12 bases in the middle. This CDR3 has 14 amino acids. Germline-derived CDR1 and CDR2 are GTSNPN and SVGIG (reference sequence). The CDR3 region has the DNA TGTGCCTGGAGCCCGGACAGCTACAAAAACATTCAGTACTTC. This gives the protein CAWSPDSYKNIQYF.

This clone occurred a few times. V usage is TRBV6-5 and J usage is TRBJ2-1, with a possible D match to TRBD1 (6 bases). Germline-derived CDR1 and CDR2 are MNHEY and SVGAGI. The CDR3 totals 15 residues. Trimming took off 6 bases at V and 5 bases at J, with 17 bases between the two ends. The CDR3 DNA reads as TGTGCCAGCAGGAGGGTGACAGGTGCCCACAATGAGCAGTTCTTC. Translating gives CASRRVTGAHNEQFF.

The chain employs TRBV6-5 and TRBJ2-5; TRBD2 aligns across 13 bases. V gave up 7 bases and J gave up 3 bases; unmatched junction bases: 5. Germline V CDR1 and CDR2: MNHEY, SVGAGI. This CDR3 has 15 residues. This CDR3 reads CASNHGTSGEETQYF. CDR3 coding DNA: TGTGCCAGCAACCACGGGACTAGCGGGGAAGAGACCCAGTACTTC.

DNA of the CDR3: TGTGCCAGCAGCTTAGCGCCAGGGACCGGCAATCAGCCCCAGCATTTT. This translates into CASSLAPGTGNQPQHF. The chain recombines TRBV7-8 with TRBJ1-5, with D perhaps TRBD1 (5 bases). The V and J ends lost 0 bases and 2 bases respectively, with 11 bases between them. The CDR3 spans 16 residues. Germline-derived CDR1 and CDR2 are SGHVS and FQNEAQ.

The gene calls are TRBV9 and TRBJ2-3; tentatively, D is TRBD1 or TRBD2 (5 bases each). The CDR3 contains 15 residues. Germline V CDR1 and CDR2: SGDLS, YYNGEE. V dropped 2 bases and J dropped 1 base, with 11 bases sitting between them. The CDR3 coding sequence is TGTGCCAGCAGCGTTAGGGGAGAAGGCACAGATACGCAGTATTTT. It encodes CASSVRGEGTDTQYF.

The V call is TRBV23-1, the J call TRBJ2-5; tentatively, D is TRBD1 (5 bases). Being an ORF, TRBV23-1 has a function that is uncertain. The germline V and J ends were trimmed by 0 bases and 2 bases, with 13 bases remaining between them. There are 16 residues in the CDR3. CDR3 DNA sequence: TGCGCCAGCAGTCAATCCTCGACAGTCCTGCAAGAGACCCAGTACTTC. Translating gives CASSQSSTVLQETQYF.

This clone was seen a few times. The chain combines TRBV11-3 with TRBJ1-2; 10 bases are a match to TRBD1. The CDR3 loop spans 14 amino acids. Germline values: CDR1 SGHNT, CDR2 YENEEA. The V gene end was trimmed by 3 bases and the J gene end by 8 bases; junction bases not matched to a gene: 6. CDR3 coding DNA: TGTGCCAGCAGCTTTTCCGGGACAGGGGTAGGCTACACCTTC. Translated: CASSFSGTGVGYTF.